This TCR beta chain is from a study of blood T cell repertoires in COVID-19. On the study more broadly: From the United States, Italy and Spain came samples of acute and convalescent COVID-19. In each case, the material was cDNA or gDNA derived from T cells, B-cell-depleted T cells, or PBMCs.

Participant-given clinical history determined each cohort assignment. J lost 5 bases, V lost 5 bases, and 3 bases had no gene match. CDR1 is LNHDA and CDR2 is SQIVND in the germline V gene (reference sequence). The CDR3 is 13 residues long. This clone turned up a few times. Source study methods: The assay estimated nucleated cells by amplifying reference gene primers. Sequencing used immunoSEQ multiplex PCR; TCRdb keeps in-frame clones, though not all of them. V, J and clone size are those of that table, while D and trimming were read from the DNA. Among approximately 260,000 clones listed, about nine tenths were seen once.

This sequence joins TRBV19 and TRBJ2-3, with 8 bases matching TRBD1. This TCR was recovered from a woman aged 25 to 39 with acute COVID-19. The material sequenced was PBMCs or T cells enriched from blood (not recorded which). In nucleotides, the CDR3 is TGTGCCAGTAGTCTCAGGGGGCAAGATACGCAGTATTTT. Translation gives CASSLRGQDTQYF.